These 10 T cell receptor beta chains were all obtained from the same sample, sequenced in a study of blood T cell repertoires in COVID-19. Data came from immunoSEQ multiplex PCR; TCRdb stores just in-frame clones and leaves some out. The repertoire consists of about 150,000 clones, with about 87% occurring once and the leading ten covering approximately 35%. Input material: peripheral blood. These receptor sequences come from a man aged 45-65 years who had recovered from COVID-19.

The rearrangement joins TRBV28 to TRBJ1-1; no clear D gene. Trimming removed 3 bases from V and 6 bases from J, with 5 bases in between. This CDR3 has 11 amino acids. Per germline, CDR1 MDHEN and CDR2 SYDVKM. The CDR3: CASSFFAEAFF. CDR3 nucleotide sequence: TGTGCCAGCAGTTTCTTCGCTGAAGCTTTCTTT.

V usage is TRBV6-6 and J usage is TRBJ1-1, with D possibly being TRBD1 (5 bases). The CDR3 loop spans 13 amino acids. Germline CDR1 is MNHNY and CDR2 is SVGAGI (reference sequence). V was cut by 0 bases and J by 7 bases, with 9 bases left in between. In DNA form, the CDR3 reads TGTGCCAGCAGTTACTCGACAGATGTTGAAGCTTTCTTT. It translates to CASSYSTDVEAFF.

The rearrangement uses TRBV28 and TRBJ1-2, with D perhaps TRBD1 (5 bases). The germline V and J ends were trimmed by 4 bases and 4 bases, with 19 bases remaining between them. In germline, CDR1 is MDHEN, CDR2 SYDVKM. CDR3 length equals 16 residues. The CDR3 DNA is TGTGCCAGCAGTTCTGGCAGGCAGGGAATGCTCTATGGCTACACCTTC. Translated, it gives CASSSGRQGMLYGYTF.

This clone was counted a single time. This sequence joins TRBV6-2 or TRBV6-3 and TRBJ2-7; 10 bases line up with TRBD1. CDR1 and CDR2 (germline): MNHEY, SVGEGT. The CDR3 covers 16 residues. The J segment lost 5 bases and the V segment lost 4 bases, leaving 11 bases of the junction unmatched. CDR3 amino acids: CASSSHRDRGTHEQYF. In nucleotides, the CDR3 is TGTGCCAGCAGTTCCCACCGGGACAGGGGTACTCACGAGCAGTACTTC.

This sequence joins TRBV2 and TRBJ1-6, with D maybe TRBD1 (6 bases). The CDR3 sequence is 15 residues long. The V and J ends lost 7 bases and 7 bases respectively, with 17 bases between them. Germline V gene data show CDR1 as SNHLY and CDR2 as FYNNEI. Here the CDR3 reads CASIPPGGQNSPLHF. CDR3 coding DNA: TGTGCCAGCATTCCACCGGGGGGGCAAAATTCACCCCTCCACTTT. Supplemented by reference TRBV2 and TRBJ1-6, the full variable domain reads EPEVTQTPSHQVTQMGQEVILRCVPISNHLYFYWYRQILGQKVEFLVSFYNNEISEKSEIFDDQFSVERPDGSNFTLKIRSTKLEDSAMYFCASIPPGGQNSPLHFGNGTRLTVT.

The V call is TRBV4-1, the J call TRBJ1-1; 9 positions agree with TRBD1. Germline CDR1 is MGHRA and CDR2 is YSYEKL. CDR3 length equals 15 residues. Trimming at V came to 4 bases and at J to 2 bases, leaving 5 bases not matched to a gene. The CDR3 here is CASSPQGAKNTEAFF. The CDR3, as DNA: TGCGCCAGCAGCCCACAGGGGGCTAAAAACACTGAAGCTTTCTTT.

J is TRBJ2-7 and V is TRBV5-6; 8 nucleotides agree with TRBD1. The length of the CDR3 is 18 residues. Germline V CDR1 and CDR2: SGHDT, YYEEEE. V trimming: 0 bases; J trimming: 1 base; junction bases outside the gene matches: 12. In nucleotides, the CDR3 is TGTGCCAGCAGCTTGGCCGGGACAGGTTCCCTCGGGTCCTACGAGCAGTACTTC. Translated: CASSLAGTGSLGSYEQYF.

The rearrangement joins TRBV5-1 to TRBJ2-6; tentative D call: TRBD2 (7 bases). In germline, CDR1 is SGHRS, CDR2 YFSETQ. The CDR3 has 16 amino acids. Trimming shortened V by 6 bases and J by 0 bases, and 13 bases separated the two germline ends. CDR3 protein: CASNQGGGSGANVLTF. For the CDR3, the DNA is TGCGCCAGCAACCAGGGAGGGGGCTCTGGGGCCAACGTCCTGACTTTC.

V is TRBV28 and J is TRBJ2-5; no definite D call. The ends were cut back, 2 bases at V and 1 base at J, with 5 bases in the middle. The CDR3 spans 13 residues. Per the germline V gene, CDR1 is MDHEN and CDR2 is SYDVKM. The CDR3 loop is CASSLRGQETQYF. The CDR3 DNA reads TGTGCCAGCAGTTTACGAGGCCAAGAGACCCAGTACTTC.

The CDR3 coding sequence is TGCAGTGCTAGTACAGGGTTGAACACTGAAGCTTTCTTT. It translates to CSASTGLNTEAFF. V and J are TRBV20-1 and TRBJ1-1, with a possible D match to TRBD1 (6 bases). CDR1 and CDR2 (germline): DFQATT, SNEGSKA (reference sequence). The CDR3 is made up of 13 amino acids. Deletions cut 3 bases from V and 0 bases from J, with 8 bases between.